This T cell receptor (beta chain) was recovered during a study of long-term antiretroviral therapy in people with HIV. Study results and caveats: Across all time points, the repertoire was dominated by clones that expanded before ART.

Concerning this clone itself: The target antigen is unknown.

Runs used v3.0 of the immunoSEQ assay and were done at survey level. Assay used: immunoSEQ multiplex PCR; TCRdb lists only in-frame clones, some missing. Here the sample spans some 25,000 clones, approximately 78% being singletons. This CDR3 contains 14 residues. V lost 2 bases and J lost 7, with 14 bases in between. Germline loops: CDR1 MGHRA, CDR2 YSYEKL. V usage is TRBV4-1 and J usage is TRBJ1-2; D is unclear. The sequence came from a man in his forties with HIV. The material sequenced was unsorted PBMCs, taken 3 years after starting antiretroviral therapy. CDR3 protein: CASSQSESSGGYTF. CDR3 bases: TGCGCCAGCAGCCAATCGGAATCCTCCGGTGGCTACACCTTC.